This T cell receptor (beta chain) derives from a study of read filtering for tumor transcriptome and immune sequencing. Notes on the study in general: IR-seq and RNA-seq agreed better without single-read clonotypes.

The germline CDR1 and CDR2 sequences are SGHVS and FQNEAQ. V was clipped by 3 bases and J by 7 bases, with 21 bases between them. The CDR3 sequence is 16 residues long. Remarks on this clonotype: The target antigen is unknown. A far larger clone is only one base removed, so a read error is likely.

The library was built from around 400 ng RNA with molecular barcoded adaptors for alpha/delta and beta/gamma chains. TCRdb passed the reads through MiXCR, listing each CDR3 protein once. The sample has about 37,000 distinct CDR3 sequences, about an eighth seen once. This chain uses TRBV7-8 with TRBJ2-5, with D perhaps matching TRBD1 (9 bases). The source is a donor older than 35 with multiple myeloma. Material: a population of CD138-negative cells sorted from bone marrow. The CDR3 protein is CASSFALQGAGGTQYF. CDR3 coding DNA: TGTGCCAGCAGCTTCGCACTACAGGGGGCGGGAGGGACCCAGTACTTC.